The T cell receptor (beta chain) under discussion was sequenced for a study of CD8 T cells in Susac syndrome. The study, taken as a whole, reports: A relatively small number of individuals underwent TCR sequencing and HLA analysis.

Germline loops: CDR1 DFQATT, CDR2 SNEGSKA (reference sequence). CDR3 length equals 15 residues. V lost 3 bases, J lost 1 base, and 13 bases lay in between. Note on this clonotype: Its antigen is undetermined.

Reverse transcription of about 0.5 to 1 ug RNA used random hexamers. It was immunoSEQ multiplex PCR that amplified TCR beta CDR3 across 54 Vbeta and 13 Jbeta. Via MiXCR, TCRdb re-called the immunoSEQ multiplex PCR reads, giving one row per CDR3 protein. The table records 160,000 or so distinct CDR3 sequences, 80% to 95% of them present only once. Healthy donors formed controls matched for age and sex. Both CD4+ and CD8+ T cells were negatively isolated, and TEMRA cells underwent FACS enrichment. The chain recombines TRBV20-1 with TRBJ1-5, with no clear D. This TCR was sampled from a human donor in good health. Sequenced input: CD4+ T cells from PBMCs. DNA for the CDR3: TGCAGTGCTAGGGTCGGGAAGAGGAGCAATCAGCCCCAGCATTTT. Translation: CSARVGKRSNQPQHF.